This T cell receptor (beta chain) was found in a study of identifying expanded T cells in peripheral blood. V was pared by 1 base and J by 6 bases, with 12 bases between. The CDR3 sequence is 14 residues long. Germline loops: CDR1 PRHDT, CDR2 FYEKMQ (reference sequence). Using immunoSEQ multiplex PCR, the repertoire was profiled, and TCRdb retains in-frame clones only, with some absent. The sample holds about 90,000 clones; 88% are singletons and the top ten take approximately 6%. The study's findings and limits: Differentially abundant clones: about 1.3 between replicates, 16.4 at roughly 2 weeks, more than 18 at four.

Notes on this clone: Its antigen is undetermined.

The sequence derives from a person between 18 and 69 years old in good health. Material: blood. This chain uses TRBV13 with TRBJ2-5; TRBD2 is a possible D gene (5 bases). Here the CDR3 reads CASSLAAGRKTQYF. The CDR3 DNA is TGTGCCAGCAGCTTAGCGGCGGGTAGAAAGACCCAGTACTTC.